The 18 T cell receptor beta chains given below trace back to one sample, sequenced in a study of T cell clones after liver transplantation (dated by TCRdb to the late 2010s). The label giving this sample's time point can be read as: pre-transplant. The library was generated by the immunoSEQ multiplex PCR assay. The table was pulled from immuneACCESS by TCRdb, which kept in-frame rearrangements only. Such tables lose some clones; where checked, under half of the loss comes from unresolved V genes, and the rest has no known cause. Across this sample there are roughly 100,000 clones, with around 83% seen only once. The leading ten clones occupy around 0.97% of the sample. Source: CD4+ T cells from blood, taken before liver transplant. All receptors come from a human donor who received a liver transplant.

Comment on this clone: A junction end diverges from the germline sequence, so it may reflect a read error. CDR3 amino acids: CASNLATGDEQFF. CDR3 sequence (DNA): TGTGCCAGCAATTTAGCGACAGGGGATGAGCAGTTCTTC. The chain couples TRBV27 to TRBJ2-1; TRBD1 matches at 8 bases. This CDR3 has 13 amino acids. Germline CDR1 reads MNHEY; CDR2 reads SMNVEV (reference sequence).

This rearrangement joins TRBV5-8 to TRBJ1-3, with no clear D. CDR3 length equals 12 residues. V was clipped by 2 bases and J by 9 bases, with 9 bases between them. Per germline, CDR1 SGHTS and CDR2 YDEGEE. In nucleotides, the CDR3 is TGTGCCAGCAGCTTATCACCGTCCACCATATATTTT. Translating gives CASSLSPSTIYF.

The J gene is TRBJ2-3, the V gene TRBV7-2; D unclear. Germline assignment: CDR1 SGHTA and CDR2 FQGNSA. V gave up 4 bases and J gave up 1 base, with 9 bases separating them. The CDR3 length is 14 residues. CDR3 nucleotides: TGTGCCAGCAGCTCCCACGTTGGCACAGATACGCAGTATTTT. This encodes CASSSHVGTDTQYF.

The J gene is TRBJ1-1, the V gene TRBV28, with 7 nucleotides matching TRBD1. Losses at the gene ends were 0 bases for V and 5 bases for J; bases not matched to a gene: 6. The CDR3 runs to 15 residues. The germline V gene has CDR1 MDHEN and CDR2 SYDVKM. The CDR3 region has the DNA TGTGCCAGCAGTTTATGGGCAGGGGGAGATACTGAAGCTTTCTTT. It specifies CASSLWAGGDTEAFF.

The rearrangement links TRBV18 to TRBJ2-1, with 7 positions matching TRBD1. CDR1 and CDR2 (germline): KGHSH, LQKENI. This CDR3 region has 13 residues. With 6 bases clipped from V and 6 bases from J, the junction kept 5 bases outside the gene matches. CDR3 loop: CASSETGSNEQFF. The CDR3 DNA is TGTGCCAGCTCCGAGACAGGGAGCAATGAGCAGTTCTTC.

This clone was counted a single time. The chain has TRBV19 and TRBJ2-2; no clear D. The V and J ends lost 1 base and 4 bases respectively, with 10 bases between them. This CDR3 contains 15 residues. From germline, CDR1 is LNHDA and CDR2 SQIVND (reference sequence). CDR3 region: CASSIGHSGTGELFF. The CDR3 nucleotides are TGTGCCAGTAGTATAGGCCATTCTGGCACCGGGGAGCTGTTTTTT.

This clone was detected only a few times. The rearrangement joins TRBV7-9 to TRBJ2-7; D call uncertain. The V and J ends lost 1 base and 3 bases respectively, with 10 bases between them. CDR1 SEHNR and CDR2 FQNEAQ come from the germline V gene (reference sequence). The CDR3 runs to 14 residues. CDR3 DNA: TGTGCCAGCAGCTTAGAGGGATCCAGCTACGAGCAGTACTTC. It codes for CASSLEGSSYEQYF.

The chain uses TRBV18 and TRBJ1-4; D gene uncertain. The CDR3 is made up of 14 amino acids. The V end was cut by 1 base, the J end by 4 bases, with 7 bases between. CDR1 KGHSH and CDR2 LQKENI come from the germline V gene. CDR3 residues: CASSPQWNNEKLFF. The DNA of the CDR3 is TGTGCCAGCTCACCACAGTGGAATAATGAAAAACTGTTTTTT.

Judged by abundance, this clone is medium-sized (0.01 to 0.1%). V gene TRBV28 combines with J gene TRBJ1-4, with TRBD1 matching over 7 bases. This CDR3 comprises 15 residues. The V gene end was trimmed by 2 bases and the J gene end by 8 bases; junction bases not matched to a gene: 8. Germline values: CDR1 MDHEN, CDR2 SYDVKM. The CDR3 spells CASSLRKGAEEKLFF. The CDR3 DNA reads as TGTGCCAGCAGTTTAAGAAAGGGGGCGGAGGAAAAACTGTTTTTT.

This clone was found once. V gene TRBV27 combines with J gene TRBJ2-2; weak D call: TRBD1 (5 bases). This CDR3 is 15 amino acids long. CDR1 is MNHEY, CDR2 SMNVEV, per germline (reference sequence). V lost 8 bases and J 2 bases, leaving 15 bases between the germline ends. The chain's CDR3 is CASSPLGQNTGELFF. The DNA of the CDR3 is TGTGCCAGCTCCCCGCTGGGGCAAAACACCGGGGAGCTGTTTTTT.

The chain is built from TRBV4-3 and TRBJ1-5; unclear D gene. Germline values: CDR1 LGHNA, CDR2 YSLEER. With 1 base removed from V and 9 bases from J, the gap between germline ends came to 10 bases. The CDR3 is 13 amino acids. For the CDR3, the DNA is TGCGCCAGCAGCCAAGCCGCAGGAGGGCCCCAGCATTTT. Residues: CASSQAAGGPQHF.

The chain recombines TRBV7-3 with TRBJ2-7, with no clear D. This CDR3 is 13 amino acids long. V was clipped by 2 bases and J by 0 bases, with 5 bases between them. The germline gives CDR1 SGHTA, CDR2 FQGTGA. The CDR3 sequence is CASSLSFSYEQYF. CDR3 in DNA: TGTGCCAGCAGCTTATCATTCTCCTACGAGCAGTACTTC.

The V and J genes are TRBV9 and TRBJ1-2; D is undetermined. The CDR3 totals 15 residues. V dropped 0 bases and J dropped 8 bases, with 17 bases sitting between them. The germline CDR1 and CDR2 sequences are SGDLS and YYNGEE. Here the CDR3 DNA reads TGTGCCAGCAGCGTAGGTTCGGGGATCTCTACCGGCTACACCTTC. It specifies CASSVGSGISTGYTF. Full variable domain (missing parts from reference TRBV9 and TRBJ1-2): DSGVTQTPKHLITATGQRVTLRCSPRSGDLSVYWYQQSLDQGLQFLIQYYNGEERAKGNILERFSAQQFPDLHSELNLSSLELGDSALYFCASSVGSGISTGYTFGSGTRLTVV.

The CDR3, as DNA: TGTGCCAGCAGCCCCGCCGACAAAACCTACGAGCAGTACTTC. This gives the protein CASSPADKTYEQYF. The chain carries TRBV6-6 and TRBJ2-7; D ambiguous. V gave up 6 bases and J gave up 2 bases, with 14 bases separating them. The CDR3 runs to 14 residues. Germline CDR1 is MNHNY and CDR2 is SVGAGI (reference sequence).

V usage is TRBV12-2 and J usage is TRBJ1-2; TRBD1, the D gene given by the table, was not confirmed from the DNA. TRBV12-2 is shown as a pseudogene. CDR3 length equals 19 residues. This CDR3 is CASRLEHRGRVGLGYGYTF. The CDR3 DNA follows: TGTGCAAGTCGCTTAGAACATAGGGGCAGGGTCGGGTTGGGCTATGGCTACACCTTC.

V is TRBV11-2 and J is TRBJ2-1; a possible D gene is TRBD2 (6 bases). V was pared by 5 bases and J by 0 bases, with 17 bases between. CDR3 length: 17 residues. CDR1 is SGHAT, CDR2 FQNNGV, per germline. The DNA for the CDR3 is TGTGCCAGCAGCCAGGGCATAGCGGTTCGCTCCTACAATGAGCAGTTCTTC. It is translated as CASSQGIAVRSYNEQFF.

This chain uses TRBV7-2 with TRBJ2-5; TRBD1 matches at 8 bases. Germline V gene lookup returns CDR1 SGHTA and CDR2 FQGNSA. Germline trimming cut 5 bases from V and 5 bases from J; bases unmatched to any gene: 10. The CDR3 spans 15 residues. The CDR3 loop is CASSIGQGLSETQYF. Written as DNA, the CDR3 is TGTGCCAGCAGCATCGGACAGGGACTCTCGGAGACCCAGTACTTC.

V and J are TRBV5-1 and TRBJ1-2, with 7 bases identical to TRBD1. Germline CDR1 SGHRS, CDR2 YFSETQ. The CDR3 contains 14 residues. V shed 7 bases, J shed 8 bases, and the junction held 14 bases outside the gene matches. Here the CDR3 reads CASRYEEGAMGYTF. The CDR3 bases are TGCGCCAGCCGCTATGAGGAGGGGGCGATGGGCTACACCTTC.